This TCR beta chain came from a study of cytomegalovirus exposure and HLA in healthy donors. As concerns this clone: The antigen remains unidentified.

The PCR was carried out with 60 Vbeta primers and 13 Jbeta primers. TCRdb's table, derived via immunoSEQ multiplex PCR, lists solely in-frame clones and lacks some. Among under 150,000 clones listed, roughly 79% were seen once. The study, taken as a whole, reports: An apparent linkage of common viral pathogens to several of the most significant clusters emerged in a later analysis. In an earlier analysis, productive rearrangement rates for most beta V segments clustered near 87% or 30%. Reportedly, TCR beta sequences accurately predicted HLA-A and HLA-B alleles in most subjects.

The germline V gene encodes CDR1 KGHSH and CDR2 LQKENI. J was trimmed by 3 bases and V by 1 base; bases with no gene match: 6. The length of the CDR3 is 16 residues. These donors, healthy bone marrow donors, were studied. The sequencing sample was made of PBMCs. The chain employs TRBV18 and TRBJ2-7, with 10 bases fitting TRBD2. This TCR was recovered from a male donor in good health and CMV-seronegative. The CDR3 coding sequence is TGTGCCAGCTCACCACTGGGACTAGCGTTTGACTACGAGCAGTACTTC. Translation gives CASSPLGLAFDYEQYF.